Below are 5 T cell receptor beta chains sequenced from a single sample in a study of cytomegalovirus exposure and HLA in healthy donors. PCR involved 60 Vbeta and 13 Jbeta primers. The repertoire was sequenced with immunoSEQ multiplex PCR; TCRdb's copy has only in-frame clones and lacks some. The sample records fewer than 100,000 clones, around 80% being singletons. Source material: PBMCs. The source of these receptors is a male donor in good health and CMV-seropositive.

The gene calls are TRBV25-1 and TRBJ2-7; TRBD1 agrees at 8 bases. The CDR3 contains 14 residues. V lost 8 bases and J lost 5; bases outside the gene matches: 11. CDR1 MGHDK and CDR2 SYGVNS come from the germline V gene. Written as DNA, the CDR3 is TGTGCCAGCGCCTTGGACAGGGATCCCCACGAGCAGTACTTC. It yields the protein CASALDRDPHEQYF.

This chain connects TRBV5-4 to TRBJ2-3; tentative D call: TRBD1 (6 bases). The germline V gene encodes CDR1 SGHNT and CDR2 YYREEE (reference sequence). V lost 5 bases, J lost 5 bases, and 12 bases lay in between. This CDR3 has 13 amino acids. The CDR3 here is CASSSPTGDTQYF. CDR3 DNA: TGTGCCAGCAGTTCGCCGACAGGAGATACGCAGTATTTT.

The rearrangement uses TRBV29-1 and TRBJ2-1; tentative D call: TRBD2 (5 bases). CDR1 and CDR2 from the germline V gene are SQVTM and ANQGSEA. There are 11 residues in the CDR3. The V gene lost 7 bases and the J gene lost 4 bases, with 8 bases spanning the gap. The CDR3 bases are TGCAGCGCCCGGGAATACAATGAGCAGTTCTTC. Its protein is CSAREYNEQFF.

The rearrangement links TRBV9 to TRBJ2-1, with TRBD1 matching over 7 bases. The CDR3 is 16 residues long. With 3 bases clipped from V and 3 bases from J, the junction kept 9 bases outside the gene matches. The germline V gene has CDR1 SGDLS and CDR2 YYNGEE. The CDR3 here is CASSGHRDSVYNEQFF. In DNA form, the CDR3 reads TGTGCCAGCAGCGGCCACCGGGACAGCGTCTACAATGAGCAGTTCTTC.

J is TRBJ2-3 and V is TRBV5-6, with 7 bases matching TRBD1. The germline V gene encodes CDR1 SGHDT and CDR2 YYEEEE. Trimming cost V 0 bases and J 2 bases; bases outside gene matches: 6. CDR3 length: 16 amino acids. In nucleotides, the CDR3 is TGTGCCAGCAGCTTGGGGCAGGGGGTAATCACAGATACGCAGTATTTT. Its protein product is CASSLGQGVITDTQYF. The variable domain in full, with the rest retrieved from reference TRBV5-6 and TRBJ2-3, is DAGVTQSPTHLIKTRGQQVTLRCSPKSGHDTVSWYQQALGQGPQFIFQYYEEEERQRGNFPDRFSGHQFPNYSSELNVNALLLGDSALYLCASSLGQGVITDTQYFGPGTRLTVL.